The 3 T cell receptor beta chains reported below all come from one sample, sequenced in a study of regulatory T cells in long-lasting Graves disease (dated by TCRdb to the early 2020s). The time point label of this sample denotes: persistent/refractory GD, antithyroid drugs over 5 years with positive TRAb. For both TCR sequencing and RNA sequencing, RNA was extracted from PBMCs using TRIzol. Receptor libraries were prepared by multiplex PCR. Instrument used: Illumina HiSeq 4000. TCR beta libraries were built with iRepertoire HTBI primers and Arm-PCR amplification of CDR3 regions. TCRdb reprocessing: public reads trimmed at Q25 with fastp, clones called with MiXCR, in-frame beta chains kept. All rows with the same CDR3 protein become a single entry with the most common DNA and genes. Counted in this sample were about 400,000 distinct CDR3 sequences; roughly 20% of them appeared once. Around 20% of the sample belongs to the ten largest clones.

This material consisted of peripheral blood mononuclear cells (PBMCs), taken when the disease was refractory, from a patient treated with antithyroid drugs. The receptors derive from a female donor with Graves disease.

This clonotype was seen repeatedly, ten times or more. The CDR3 region has the DNA TGTGCCAGCAGCTCTAGCGGGAGCCAAGAGACCCAGTACTTC. It specifies CASSSSGSQETQYF. The chain recombines TRBV7-2 with TRBJ2-5, with 10 bases aligning to TRBD2. CDR1 and CDR2 from the germline V gene are SGHTA and FQGNSA. The CDR3 runs to 14 residues. J was trimmed by 1 base and V by 4 bases; bases with no gene match: 0. The full variable domain, with the rest looked up from reference TRBV7-2 and TRBJ2-5, is GAGVSQSPSNKVTEKGKDVELRCDPISGHTALYWYRQSLGQGLEFLIYFQGNSAPDKSGLPSDRFSAERTGGSVSTLTIQRTQQEDSAVYLCASSSSGSQETQYFGPGTRLLVL.

This clonotype was counted ten times or more. The V gene is TRBV24-1, the J gene TRBJ1-1, with D hard to call. This CDR3 region has 13 residues. Trimming removed 3 bases at V and 5 bases at J, with 9 bases between. CDR1 KGHDR and CDR2 SFDVKD come from the germline V gene. The CDR3 coding sequence is TGTGCCACCAGTGATCCCGACAAGACTGAAGCTTTCTTT. The encoded protein is CATSDPDKTEAFF.

This clonotype was detected a few times. This chain connects TRBV2 to TRBJ1-2, with D uncertain. The CDR3 loop spans 8 amino acids. Germline assignment: CDR1 SNHLY and CDR2 FYNNEI. V was cut by 8 bases and J by 7 bases, with 2 bases left in between. CDR3 nucleotides: TGTGCCAGCGGTGGCTACACCTTC. It yields the protein CASGGYTF.